Described below is a single T cell receptor beta chain sequence and its context. The sample originates from a study of blood T cell repertoires in COVID-19. Study-wide context: Samples of COVID-19 (acute and convalescent) were obtained from the United States, Italy and Spain.

Repertoires were generated with immunoSEQ multiplex PCR, while TCRdb's copy carries only in-frame clones and drops some. The sample shows about 80,000 clones, 78% of them seen only once. Germline CDR1 reads LNHDA; CDR2 reads SQIVND (reference sequence). Germline trimming cut 2 bases from V and 5 bases from J; bases unmatched to any gene: 5. The CDR3 sequence is 15 residues long. The sample was peripheral blood. The receptor comes from a human donor in a cohort sampled during active COVID-19. The chain links TRBV19 to TRBJ1-1; TRBD1 matches 10 bases. The CDR3 sequence is CASSIRQGAETEAFF. Written as DNA, the CDR3 is TGTGCCAGTAGTATACGACAGGGGGCCGAAACTGAAGCTTTCTTT.